These 19 T cell receptor beta chains came from one sample sequenced in a study of T-cell memory formation after mild COVID-19. MiXCR was run by TCRdb on the 5' RACE reads, yielding one entry per CDR3 protein. The data contain 200,000 or so distinct CDR3 sequences, 16% of them seen just once; the ten biggest clones take up more than 2%. Sample: PBMCs or a T cell subset sorted from them (not recorded which). The origin of the receptors is an adult woman who had mild COVID-19 (a few samples of this study predate the infection). Cell type and time point are not known.

The rearrangement links TRBV5-1 to TRBJ2-5; the D is unclear. Germline CDR1 SGHRS, CDR2 YFSETQ. With 0 bases removed from V and 4 bases from J, the gap between germline ends came to 7 bases. CDR3 size: 13 residues. The CDR3 protein is CASSLGPVETQYF. CDR3 coding DNA: TGCGCCAGCAGCTTGGGCCCGGTAGAGACCCAGTACTTC.

This clonotype was observed a handful of times. The chain uses TRBV6-1 and TRBJ1-4; no reliable D call. The CDR3 loop spans 11 amino acids. The ends were cut back, 2 bases at V and 16 bases at J, with 11 bases in the middle. CDR1 and CDR2 (germline): MNHNS, SASEGT. In DNA, the CDR3 is TGTGCCAGCAGTGAACCCCGGATCCCGTTTTTT. As protein: CASSEPRIPFF.

This clonotype appeared a few times. Germline is not matched at one junction end, which may reflect a read error. This chain links TRBV30 with TRBJ1-4; TRBD1 is a possible D gene (6 bases). CDR1 is GTSNPN, CDR2 SVGIG, per germline (reference sequence). The CDR3 is 12 amino acids. The CDR3 DNA sequence: TGTGCCTGGAGTGTCCGGTCTGGGGGGCCCATTTTT. Amino acid sequence: CAWSVRSGGPIF.

The sample holds many counts of this clonotype. This chain links TRBV7-2 with TRBJ2-2; D possibly corresponds to TRBD1 (5 bases). Germline values: CDR1 SGHTA, CDR2 FQGNSA. The V end lost 0 bases, the J end lost 7 bases, and 15 bases lay between the germline ends. This CDR3 is built from 16 residues. The DNA for the CDR3 is TGTGCCAGCAGCTTAGCTCGGTCAGGGTGGGGCGGGGAGCTGTTTTTT. Its protein is CASSLARSGWGGELFF. Complete variable domain (other parts from reference TRBV7-2 and TRBJ2-2): GAGVSQSPSNKVTEKGKDVELRCDPISGHTALYWYRQSLGQGLEFLIYFQGNSAPDKSGLPSDRFSAERTGGSVSTLTIQRTQQEDSAVYLCASSLARSGWGGELFFGEGSRLTVL.

This chain connects TRBV24-1 to TRBJ2-1, with D possibly TRBD2 on 7 matching bases. Germline loops: CDR1 KGHDR, CDR2 SFDVKD. The CDR3 is 16 amino acids. Trimming stripped 4 bases from V and 1 base from J, with 13 bases between. CDR3 amino acids: CATSDRRGGSYNEQFF. Written as DNA, the CDR3 is TGTGCCACCAGTGACCGGAGGGGGGGGTCCTACAATGAGCAGTTCTTC.

This clonotype was seen more than once but under ten times. The rearrangement joins TRBV12-3 or TRBV12-4 to TRBJ2-3; perhaps TRBD1 as D (5 bases). The V end was cut by 7 bases, the J end by 13 bases, with 18 bases between. The CDR3 contains 12 residues. CDR3 protein: CASKQGLRWKYF. As DNA, the CDR3 is TGTGCCAGCAAGCAGGGCCTAAGGTGGAAGTATTTT.

This clonotype was recorded a few times. The CDR3 nucleotides read TGTGCCAGCAGCTTACGGCGGTACTATGGCTACACCTTC. This encodes CASSLRRYYGYTF. J is TRBJ1-2 and V is TRBV7-2; unclear D gene. Germline V gene data show CDR1 as SGHTA and CDR2 as FQGNSA. V was shortened by 2 bases and J by 3 bases, with 7 bases between the two germline ends. This CDR3 has 13 amino acids.

This clonotype showed up just a few times. Here the CDR3 reads CSAKGSSNQPQHF. CDR3 nucleotides: TGCAGTGCAAAAGGGAGTAGCAATCAGCCCCAGCATTTT. The chain combines TRBV20-1 with TRBJ1-5; D ambiguous. Trimming cost V 6 bases and J 0 bases, with 9 bases left between them. The CDR3 totals 13 residues. Germline assignment: CDR1 DFQATT and CDR2 SNEGSKA (reference sequence).

The V call is TRBV20-1, the J call TRBJ2-1; possible D gene TRBD2, 6 bases. The ends were cut back, 1 base at V and 0 bases at J, with 22 bases in the middle. The CDR3 contains 19 residues. Germline CDR1 reads DFQATT; CDR2 reads SNEGSKA (reference sequence). The CDR3 DNA sequence: TGCAGTGCTAGAGCCACTTTTAAACCGGGACTGGGCTCCTACAATGAGCAGTTCTTC. It translates to CSARATFKPGLGSYNEQFF.

V gene TRBV2 combines with J gene TRBJ1-2, with D perhaps TRBD1 (6 bases). Trimming took 7 bases from V and 2 from J, leaving 14 bases between them. CDR3 size: 14 residues. Per germline, CDR1 SNHLY and CDR2 FYNNEI. The CDR3, as DNA: TGTGCCAGCACCGAACAGGGATCCAACTATGGCTACACCTTC. This gives the protein CASTEQGSNYGYTF.

In this sample, this clonotype turned up a few times. The V call is TRBV5-1, the J call TRBJ2-5, with D perhaps matching TRBD1 (7 bases). This CDR3 spans 16 amino acids. The V gene's germline CDR1 is SGHRS and CDR2 YFSETQ. V lost 4 bases and J lost 5, with 21 bases in between. CDR3 nucleotide sequence: TGCGCCAGCAGCCCGGGGGACAGAGACTCCAGTGAGACCCAGTACTTC. It is translated as CASSPGDRDSSETQYF.

This clonotype was recorded many times. V gene TRBV5-6 combines with J gene TRBJ2-7, with TRBD1 matching 8 bases. J gave up 3 bases and V 7 bases, and 12 bases lay outside the gene matches. Germline CDR1 is SGHDT and CDR2 is YYEEEE. This CDR3 region has 15 residues. This CDR3 is CASSTSQGAFYEQYF. For the CDR3, the DNA is TGTGCCAGCTCTACGTCCCAGGGGGCTTTCTACGAGCAGTACTTC.

There are a few counts of this clonotype. The chain has TRBV21-1 and TRBJ2-1; TRBD1 is taken as the D call from the table, unchecked against the DNA. TRBV21-1 is termed a pseudogene. The CDR3 covers 15 residues. For the CDR3, the DNA is TGTGCCAGCAGCAAAGCGGGACAGGGCCCCAATGAGCAGTTCTTC. It encodes CASSKAGQGPNEQFF.

This clonotype was observed a handful of times. The chain joins TRBV7-9 to TRBJ2-1; 10 bases agree with TRBD2. V was clipped by 0 bases and J by 5 bases; unmatched bases: 4. Germline V gives CDR1 SEHNR, CDR2 FQNEAQ (reference sequence). This CDR3 is 16 amino acids long. The CDR3 loop reads CASSLARTSGDNEQFF. The CDR3 DNA reads TGTGCCAGCAGCTTAGCACGGACTAGCGGAGACAATGAGCAGTTCTTC.

This clonotype was picked up a small number of times. V and J are TRBV12-3 or TRBV12-4 and TRBJ2-2; no clear D gene. The V gene lost 2 bases and the J gene lost 1 base, with 8 bases spanning the gap. This CDR3 has 15 amino acids. CDR3 in amino acids: CASSLFDGNTGELFF. The CDR3 DNA is TGTGCCAGCAGTTTATTCGACGGGAACACCGGGGAGCTGTTTTTT.

This clonotype was found a few times. The genes are TRBV20-1 and TRBJ1-5, with 8 bases aligning to TRBD1. CDR3 length: 15 amino acids. Germline values: CDR1 DFQATT, CDR2 SNEGSKA (reference sequence). V shed 2 bases, J shed 4 bases, and the junction held 7 bases outside the gene matches. The CDR3 loop reads CSARYRQGINQPQHF. The DNA of the CDR3 is TGCAGTGCTAGATATAGACAGGGGATTAATCAGCCCCAGCATTTT.

There are a few counts of this clonotype. This rearrangement joins TRBV11-2 to TRBJ1-1, with D tentatively TRBD1 (5 bases). CDR3 length: 15 residues. Trimming left V 1 base short and J 3 bases short, with 12 bases between. The germline V gene has CDR1 SGHAT and CDR2 FQNNGV. The CDR3 DNA reads as TGTGCCAGCAGCTTAGCCACTTTAGGGGACACTGAAGCTTTCTTT. Translation gives CASSLATLGDTEAFF.

This clonotype came up a few times. This sequence joins TRBV7-9 and TRBJ1-2; D unresolved. CDR3 length: 13 residues. V lost 5 bases and J 3 bases, leaving 10 bases between the germline ends. The germline V gene encodes CDR1 SEHNR and CDR2 FQNEAQ (reference sequence). This chain's CDR3 is CASSDHGDYGYTF. CDR3 in DNA: TGTGCCAGCAGCGATCATGGAGACTATGGCTACACCTTC. The full variable domain, in which reference TRBV7-9 and TRBJ1-2 provide the parts outside the CDR3, is DTGVSQNPRHKITKRGQNVTFRCDPISEHNRLYWYRQTLGQGPEFLTYFQNEAQLEKSRLLSDRFSAERPKGSFSTLEIQRTEQGDSAMYLCASSDHGDYGYTFGSGTRLTVV.

This clonotype was counted only a few times. The chain joins TRBV5-1 to TRBJ1-5; TRBD1 matches at 7 bases. There are 15 residues in the CDR3. Germline V CDR1 and CDR2: SGHRS, YFSETQ. Trimming at V came to 1 base and at J to 4 bases, leaving 5 bases not matched to a gene. The CDR3 protein is CASSLSGQENQPQHF. The CDR3 DNA reads as TGCGCCAGCAGCTTGTCCGGACAGGAGAATCAGCCCCAGCATTTT.